What follows are 32 T cell receptor beta chains derived from one specimen sequenced in a study of CD8+ T cells in alopecia areata. Reverse transcription of extracted RNA yielded cDNA, which provided the sequencing template. TCRdb's copy holds only in-frame clones and misses some; the assay was immunoSEQ multiplex PCR. The table includes some 180,000 clones, roughly 60% detected once. Sample: CD4+ T cells sorted from blood, taken at week 0. These receptor sequences come from a human donor with alopecia areata.

The chain employs TRBV29-1 and TRBJ2-3; no reliable D call. The V gene lost 3 bases and the J gene lost 1 base, with 14 bases spanning the gap. CDR1 and CDR2 from the germline V gene are SQVTM and ANQGSEA. This CDR3 has 15 residues. The CDR3 sequence is CSVDSWVAGTDTQYF. CDR3 nucleotides: TGCAGCGTTGATAGTTGGGTAGCCGGCACAGATACGCAGTATTTT.

J is TRBJ2-3 and V is TRBV2, with 8 bases fitting TRBD2. Trimming took 5 bases from V and 3 from J; bases not matched to a gene: 13. Per the germline V gene, CDR1 is SNHLY and CDR2 is FYNNEI. The CDR3 totals 17 residues. CDR3 DNA sequence: TGTGCCAGCAGTCTCTCCGAGGGACGGGGGGGGACAGATACGCAGTATTTT. It yields the protein CASSLSEGRGGTDTQYF.

The sample holds a few counts of this clone. The sample contains more than one DNA sequence encoding this CDR3. The chain couples TRBV9 to TRBJ2-3; 7 nucleotides agree with TRBD2. The J segment lost 1 base and the V segment lost 0 bases, leaving 2 bases of the junction unmatched. Germline V gene lookup returns CDR1 SGDLS and CDR2 YYNGEE. The CDR3 consists of 15 residues. The CDR3 loop is CASSVGLAGTDTQYF. CDR3 DNA sequence: TGTGCCAGCAGCGTAGGGCTAGCGGGCACAGATACGCAGTATTTT. Full variable domain (remainder filled in from reference TRBV9 and TRBJ2-3): DSGVTQTPKHLITATGQRVTLRCSPRSGDLSVYWYQQSLDQGLQFLIQYYNGEERAKGNILERFSAQQFPDLHSELNLSSLELGDSALYFCASSVGLAGTDTQYFGPGTRLTVL.

This clone has at least ten counts. J is TRBJ2-3 and V is TRBV4-3; the D call may be TRBD1 or TRBD2 (6 bases each). The CDR3 length is 13 residues. Trimming removed 0 bases at V and 12 bases at J, with 13 bases between. Germline CDR1 LGHNA, CDR2 YSLEER. The CDR3 bases are TGCGCCAGCAGCCAAGATGGGGGCGGGACTCAGTATTTT. Its protein product is CASSQDGGGTQYF.

The V gene is TRBV4-3, the J gene TRBJ1-1, with 9 bases matching TRBD1. In germline, CDR1 is LGHNA, CDR2 YSLEER. The ends lost 4 bases at V and 11 bases at J; junction bases unmatched: 17. The CDR3 extends over 16 amino acids. The CDR3: CASSLISGTGTPAAFF. DNA of the CDR3: TGCGCCAGCAGCCTCATATCCGGGACAGGGACTCCTGCCGCTTTCTTT.

CDR3 DNA sequence: TGTGCCAGCAGCGTAGCCGTTGAATCTAACTATGGCTACACCTTC. Translating gives CASSVAVESNYGYTF. The chain links TRBV9 to TRBJ1-2; D unclear. The CDR3 is 15 residues long. Deletions cut 0 bases from V and 0 bases from J, with 9 bases between. In germline, CDR1 is SGDLS, CDR2 YYNGEE.

V usage is TRBV19 and J usage is TRBJ1-2, with D tentatively TRBD1 (6 bases). CDR1 LNHDA and CDR2 SQIVND come from the germline V gene (reference sequence). CDR3 length: 11 amino acids. Trimming shortened V by 3 bases and J by 13 bases, and 12 bases separated the two germline ends. For the CDR3, the DNA is TGTGCCAGTAGTATCACAGGACAGACCACCTTC. This encodes CASSITGQTTF.

This sequence joins TRBV6-5 and TRBJ1-2, with TRBD1 matching 7 bases. Trimming at V came to 0 bases and at J to 1 base, leaving 2 bases not matched to a gene. The CDR3 covers 15 residues. Germline V gene sequence: CDR1 MNHEY, CDR2 SVGAGI. CDR3 loop: CASSYSGTDNYGYTF. As DNA, the CDR3 is TGTGCCAGCAGTTACTCCGGGACAGATAACTATGGCTACACCTTC.

The chain recombines TRBV9 with TRBJ2-5; a possible D gene is TRBD2 (6 bases). V was clipped by 0 bases and J by 4 bases, with 13 bases between them. In germline, CDR1 is SGDLS, CDR2 YYNGEE. The CDR3 is 15 residues long. As DNA, the CDR3 is TGTGCCAGCAGCGTAGCTGGCGCAGCGGGAGAGACCCAGTACTTC. Translation gives CASSVAGAAGETQYF.

In its sample, this clone was seen once. The chain recombines TRBV2 with TRBJ2-5; 8 nucleotides agree with TRBD1. The germline CDR1 and CDR2 sequences are SNHLY and FYNNEI. V lost 5 bases to trimming and J lost 2 bases; unmatched junction nucleotides: 10. CDR3 length equals 16 residues. The CDR3 here is CASSTPDRVKQETQYF. DNA of the CDR3: TGTGCCAGCAGTACACCGGACAGGGTAAAGCAAGAGACCCAGTACTTC.

The CDR3 reads CAWSAHWGNTGELFF. CDR3 DNA sequence: TGTGCCTGGAGTGCCCATTGGGGAAACACCGGGGAGCTGTTTTTT. The rearrangement uses TRBV30 and TRBJ2-2; D gene unclear. Germline V lookup: CDR1 GTSNPN, CDR2 SVGIG (reference sequence). The CDR3 has 15 residues. V lost 1 base and J 2 bases, leaving 11 bases between the germline ends.

This chain connects TRBV5-1 to TRBJ2-7, with 7 bases that match TRBD1. CDR1 is SGHRS and CDR2 is YFSETQ in the germline V gene. After removal of 0 bases from V and 2 bases from J, the junction contained 5 bases not matched to a gene. This CDR3 spans 15 amino acids. CDR3 amino acids: CASSLEGTAAYEQYF. In nucleotides, the CDR3 is TGCGCCAGCAGCTTGGAAGGGACAGCAGCCTACGAGCAGTACTTC.

The DNA of the CDR3 is TGTGCCAGCAGTGACCCAGGACAGGGGGCTTACGACATTCAGTACTTC. It yields the protein CASSDPGQGAYDIQYF. V is TRBV25-1 and J is TRBJ2-4; 11 bases are a match to TRBD1. From germline, CDR1 is MGHDK and CDR2 SYGVNS. The ends lost 3 bases at V and 8 bases at J; junction bases unmatched: 9. The CDR3 covers 16 residues. Supplemented by reference TRBV25-1 and TRBJ2-4, the full variable domain reads EADIYQTPRYLVIGTGKKITLECSQTMGHDKMYWYQQDPGMELHLIHYSYGVNSTEKGDLSSESTVSRIRTEHFPLTLESARPSHTSQYLCASSDPGQGAYDIQYFGAGTRLSVL.

There are a few counts of this clone. The chain employs TRBV6-5 and TRBJ1-2; D gene ambiguous. This CDR3 comprises 15 residues. The ends were cut back, 6 bases at V and 4 bases at J, with 18 bases in the middle. Germline values: CDR1 MNHEY, CDR2 SVGAGI. CDR3 in amino acids: CASSPYSQATYGYTF. CDR3 DNA sequence: TGTGCCAGCAGCCCTTACAGCCAGGCCACCTATGGCTACACCTTC.

The rearrangement links TRBV30 to TRBJ2-2, with D hard to call. This CDR3 is built from 13 residues. CDR1 is GTSNPN, CDR2 SVGIG, per germline (reference sequence). Trimming pared 4 bases from V and 3 bases from J, leaving 9 bases between. The CDR3 nucleotides are TGTGCCTGGACCATGGCGGACACCGGGGAGCTGTTTTTT. It translates to CAWTMADTGELFF.

The chain's CDR3 is CASSEGTLQETQYF. The DNA for the CDR3 is TGTGCCAGCAGTGAAGGGACTCTCCAAGAGACCCAGTACTTC. V gene TRBV2 combines with J gene TRBJ2-5; weak D call: TRBD2 (5 bases). This CDR3 has 14 residues. The germline V and J ends were trimmed by 1 base and 1 base, with 7 bases remaining between them. In germline, CDR1 is SNHLY, CDR2 FYNNEI. The entire variable domain, with the rest obtained from reference TRBV2 and TRBJ2-5, is as follows: EPEVTQTPSHQVTQMGQEVILRCVPISNHLYFYWYRQILGQKVEFLVSFYNNEISEKSEIFDDQFSVERPDGSNFTLKIRSTKLEDSAMYFCASSEGTLQETQYFGPGTRLLVL.

V gene TRBV7-8 combines with J gene TRBJ2-1, with 8 bases lining up with TRBD2. CDR1 and CDR2 (germline): SGHVS, FQNEAQ. V trimming: 5 bases; J trimming: 5 bases; junction bases outside the gene matches: 5. The CDR3 covers 14 residues. CDR3 protein: CASSQGTSDNEQFF. DNA for the CDR3: TGTGCCAGCAGCCAAGGGACTAGTGACAATGAGCAGTTCTTC.

The chain combines TRBV12-5 with TRBJ2-7; no clear D gene. The germline V gene encodes CDR1 LGHNT and CDR2 FRNRAP. The CDR3 sequence is 13 residues long. Trimming took off 1 base at V and 3 bases at J, with 7 bases between the two ends. CDR3 nucleotide sequence: TGTGCTAGTGGTTTGGCTAATCGCTACGAGCAGTACTTC. Its translation is CASGLANRYEQYF.

The chain employs TRBV1 and TRBJ1-2. TRBV1 constitutes a pseudogene. This CDR3 spans 15 amino acids. The CDR3 bases are TGCACCAGCAGCCAAAGGCCCGGAAATTACTATGGCTACACCTTC. Protein product: CTSSQRPGNYYGYTF.

The genes are TRBV29-1 and TRBJ1-1; TRBD1 aligns across 7 bases. The CDR3 totals 12 residues. Germline lookup yields CDR1 SQVTM and CDR2 ANQGSEA. J gave up 4 bases and V 2 bases, and 1 base lay outside the gene matches. CDR3 DNA sequence: TGCAGCGTTGAAACAGGGGTCACTGAAGCTTTCTTT. It is translated as CSVETGVTEAFF.

This clone has only a few counts. In the same sample, other DNA sequences code for this CDR3. V gene TRBV2 combines with J gene TRBJ2-5; D is uncertain. Germline CDR1 is SNHLY and CDR2 is FYNNEI. Trimming stripped 6 bases from V and 2 bases from J, with 4 bases between. There are 11 residues in the CDR3. The CDR3 bases are TGTGCCAGCAGCCTACAAGAGACCCAGTACTTC. Translated: CASSLQETQYF. Using reference TRBV2 and TRBJ2-5 for the parts outside the CDR3, the full variable domain is EPEVTQTPSHQVTQMGQEVILRCVPISNHLYFYWYRQILGQKVEFLVSFYNNEISEKSEIFDDQFSVERPDGSNFTLKIRSTKLEDSAMYFCASSLQETQYFGPGTRLLVL.

This clone was recorded once. The genes are TRBV5-6 and TRBJ1-5; D gene uncertain. The germline V gene encodes CDR1 SGHDT and CDR2 YYEEEE. There are 12 residues in the CDR3. The V and J ends lost 1 base and 6 bases respectively, with 5 bases between them. The CDR3 DNA is TGTGCCAGCAGCTTGTTGGGTCAGCCCCAGCATTTT. Protein: CASSLLGQPQHF.

The gene calls are TRBV2 and TRBJ1-1; TRBD1 matches at 9 bases. V was pared by 6 bases and J by 0 bases, with 2 bases of the junction left unmatched. This CDR3 spans 14 amino acids. Germline V gene data show CDR1 as SNHLY and CDR2 as FYNNEI. CDR3 protein: CASSGQGMNTEAFF. The CDR3 nucleotides are TGTGCCAGCAGCGGACAGGGGATGAACACTGAAGCTTTCTTT.

This chain uses TRBV30 with TRBJ2-6; D gene ambiguous. Germline V gene lookup returns CDR1 GTSNPN and CDR2 SVGIG (reference sequence). The CDR3 totals 15 residues. Trimming stripped 3 bases from V and 0 bases from J, with 9 bases between. This chain's CDR3 is CAWSPGSSGANVLTF. Here the CDR3 DNA reads TGTGCCTGGAGCCCCGGTAGCTCTGGGGCCAACGTCCTGACTTTC.

This clone was observed a few times. J is TRBJ1-2 and V is TRBV4-3; the D is unclear. This CDR3 spans 16 amino acids. Trimming cost V 0 bases and J 2 bases, with 13 bases left between them. Germline assignment: CDR1 LGHNA and CDR2 YSLEER. This CDR3 reads CASSQDSRTENYGYTF. The CDR3 bases are TGCGCCAGCAGCCAAGATTCGCGGACGGAGAACTATGGCTACACCTTC.

This chain links TRBV10-3 with TRBJ2-5; 11 nucleotides match TRBD2. Germline trimming cut 10 bases from V and 2 bases from J; bases unmatched to any gene: 6. This CDR3 contains 14 residues. CDR1 is ENHRY, CDR2 SYGVKD, per germline. CDR3 loop: CATTSGGSQETQYF. The CDR3 bases are TGTGCCACAACTAGCGGGGGCAGTCAAGAGACCCAGTACTTC.

The CDR3 sequence is CASSGGTEKYYEQYF. The CDR3 region has the DNA TGTGCCAGCAGCGGCGGGACCGAAAAGTACTACGAGCAGTACTTC. This sequence joins TRBV6-6 and TRBJ2-7, with D possibly TRBD2 on 6 matching bases. Trimming took off 6 bases at V and 3 bases at J, with 18 bases between the two ends. CDR3 length: 15 residues. The V gene's germline CDR1 is MNHNY and CDR2 SVGAGI (reference sequence).

V usage is TRBV4-3 and J usage is TRBJ2-3, with D unresolved. V lost 1 base to trimming and J lost 2 bases, with 16 bases between them. The CDR3 covers 17 residues. Germline V gene lookup returns CDR1 LGHNA and CDR2 YSLEER. The chain's CDR3 is CASSQAPQTSYTDTQYF. The CDR3 DNA is TGCGCCAGCAGCCAAGCCCCCCAAACCAGCTACACAGATACGCAGTATTTT.

CDR3 coding DNA: TGCGCCAGCAGCTTGGGGGTTTCCGAAAAACTGTTTTTT. Protein sequence: CASSLGVSEKLFF. The chain is built from TRBV5-1 and TRBJ1-4, with unresolved D. Between the trimmed V and J ends, which lost 0 bases and 8 bases, there was a span of 8 bases. Looked up from germline, CDR1 is SGHRS and CDR2 is YFSETQ. This CDR3 has 13 amino acids. Combining the CDR3 with reference TRBV5-1 and TRBJ1-4 gives the whole variable domain KAGVTQTPRYLIKTRGQQVTLSCSPISGHRSVSWYQQTPGQGLQFLFEYFSETQRNKGNFPGRFSGRQFSNSRSEMNVSTLELGDSALYLCASSLGVSEKLFFGSGTQLSVL.

This chain links TRBV25-1 with TRBJ1-6; 10 nucleotides match TRBD1. CDR1 is MGHDK, CDR2 SYGVNS, per germline. The J segment lost 10 bases and the V segment lost 1 base, leaving 4 bases of the junction unmatched. This CDR3 contains 15 residues. For the CDR3, the DNA is TGTGCCAGCAGTGAATTTGGGACAGGGGCATCACCCCTCCACTTT. It encodes CASSEFGTGASPLHF.

The gene calls are TRBV5-1 and TRBJ1-2; D remains ambiguous. The CDR3 is 17 residues long. Germline CDR1 SGHRS, CDR2 YFSETQ. V gave up 3 bases and J gave up 5 bases, with 23 bases separating them. The CDR3 here is CASSYLSRLPELYGYTF. As DNA, the CDR3 is TGCGCCAGCAGCTACCTGTCCCGGCTTCCCGAACTGTATGGCTACACCTTC.

V gene TRBV27 combines with J gene TRBJ2-1; 9 nucleotides agree with TRBD2. Germline V gene sequence: CDR1 MNHEY, CDR2 SMNVEV (reference sequence). CDR3 size: 15 residues. V shed 2 bases and J 2 bases; nucleotides not matched to a gene: 1. CDR3: CASSLLAGTYNEQFF. In nucleotides, the CDR3 is TGTGCCAGCAGTTTACTAGCGGGGACCTACAATGAGCAGTTCTTC.